What follows is one TCR beta chain and its context. This clone was seen only a few times. Its antigen is not yet known. Per-base quality was not reported, and no clone a single base away is much larger than it. Measured from the cysteine to the phenylalanine, the CDR3 is 13 residues long. Only the CDR3 region is kept as DNA, spanning 39 bases read in frame from base 1. Trimming accounts for 9 bases at V and 4 bases at J, while the number of junction bases matched to no gene is 9. The CDR1 and CDR2 encoded by the germline V gene are ENHRY and SYGVKD. All of the isolated RNA was reverse transcribed with the High Capacity cDNA Reverse Transcription Kit, so expressed TCRB transcripts were sequenced. Deep immunoSEQ sequencing was performed on naive, central memory and regulatory T cell samples, with an average of roughly 3.3 million total reads per sample. Sorted cells were lysed in RLT buffer and RNA was extracted with DNase-treated RNeasy Micro or Mini kits, depending on cell number. Each cell subset was processed separately to prevent cross-contamination, with patient and healthy donor samples processed together. Using the immunoSEQ multiplex PCR, TCRB sequences were amplified from cDNA into 87-bp fragments spanning the CDR3 region. Sequencing of the amplicons was done on the Illumina HiSeq platform. In the original analysis: Synthetic template baselines were used to correct PCR bias computationally, reads within Hamming distance 2 were collapsed, and singletons that could not be merged were discarded. By aligning reads against IMGT, V, D and J genes, CDR3 length, and insertions or deletions at six rearrangement sites were assigned. Within each subset, clonotype counts were normalized to sorted cell number, after which true diversity and Gini coefficients were computed with the tcR R package. Repertoire sharing was quantified using the overlap coefficient calculated on TCRB nucleotide sequences. Out-of-frame TCRB sequences from naive cells were analyzed to stand in for the pre-selection repertoire. This is the immuneACCESS table as TCRdb keeps it, with only in-frame sequences that have V and J called. A part of the clones is gone; compared with another copy, unresolved V genes explain less than half, and the rest is unexplained. The V and J calls and clone size come from that table; D and trimming were worked out from the DNA. Here the sample has just over 600,000 clones; roughly a sixth occur a single time. Clones ranked in the top ten supply about 0.087% of the sample.

These data belong to a study of beta chain features in type 1 diabetes (dated by TCRdb to 2016 to 2019). At the level of the whole study: No differences in mean age, gender distribution, total cell number or subset yield were found between patients and healthy donors. In the study, recently diagnosed type 1 diabetes patients and matched healthy donors were compared on the TCRB repertoires of their sorted circulating CD4+ T cell subsets. A total of roughly 110 million sorted cells were examined across all samples, and the number of cells per subset was strongly correlated with RNA yield. Whereas all 30 or so donors provided naive and central memory subsets, regulatory and stem cell-like memory subsets were isolated from just 8 patients and about eight healthy donors. Points the paper makes about the study in general: A moderate but significant shortening of TCRB CDR3 length was observed in type 1 diabetes patients in all four CD4+ subsets. Because cDNA rather than genomic DNA was sequenced, highly expressing activated cells could have been over-represented, although no difference in activation and CD3 levels was found between groups. PCR might favor shorter templates, but patient and control samples were amplified and corrected together, so any skew would affect both groups equally. Because small numbers of individuals were included in the HLA sub-analyses, any influence of HLA type on TCRB rearrangement was left unresolved. Naive, central memory and regulatory TCRB repertoires appeared to be more similar among patients than among healthy donors. At VDJ recombination sites, patients with type 1 diabetes made fewer insertions and deleted more nucleotides, a pattern implying thymic rearrangement abnormalities.

Each donor gave one peripheral blood draw, averaging approximately 0.11 L, which was collected into heparinised tubes. A BD FACSAria II and a panel including CD45RO, CCR7, CD25, CD127, CD95 and CD27 were used to sort naive, central memory, regulatory and stem cell-like memory CD4+ T cells. A purity above 98% was achieved for all sorted populations. Right away, PBMCs were isolated by Lymphoprep density gradient centrifugation and were stained directly, with no culture step. Samples were stained and sorted in pairs, with one healthy donor and one patient per experiment, so that batch effects were minimized.

What was sequenced was naive CD4+ T cells from blood. What this sample's cell subset or site label stands for: true naive CD4+ T cells. The sequence was collected from a man in his late teens or twenties in good health. The chain joins TRBV10-3 to TRBJ2-7; 7 junctional bases match TRBD1. The CDR3 sequence is CAIQGVMIYEQYF. The nucleotide sequence reads TGTGCCATTCAGGGGGTGATGATTTACGAGCAGTACTTC.